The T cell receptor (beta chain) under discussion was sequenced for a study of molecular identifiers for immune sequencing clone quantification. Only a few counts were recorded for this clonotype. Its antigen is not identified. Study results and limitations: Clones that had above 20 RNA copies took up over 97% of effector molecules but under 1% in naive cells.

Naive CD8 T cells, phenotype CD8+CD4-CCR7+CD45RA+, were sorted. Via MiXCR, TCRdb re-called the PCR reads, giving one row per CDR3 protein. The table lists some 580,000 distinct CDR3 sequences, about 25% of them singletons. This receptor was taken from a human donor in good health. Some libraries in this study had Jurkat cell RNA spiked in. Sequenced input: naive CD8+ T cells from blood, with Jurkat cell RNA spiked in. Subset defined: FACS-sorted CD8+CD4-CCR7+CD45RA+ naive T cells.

CDR3 in amino acids: CASSYSGGNYNEQFF. The CDR3 nucleotides read TGTGCCAGTAGTTATAGCGGGGGAAACTACAATGAGCAGTTCTTC. The rearrangement links TRBV19 to TRBJ2-1, with 9 bases identical to TRBD2. Germline CDR1 is LNHDA and CDR2 is SQIVND (reference sequence). Germline trimming cut 5 bases from V and 3 bases from J; bases unmatched to any gene: 5. The CDR3 runs 15 residues.